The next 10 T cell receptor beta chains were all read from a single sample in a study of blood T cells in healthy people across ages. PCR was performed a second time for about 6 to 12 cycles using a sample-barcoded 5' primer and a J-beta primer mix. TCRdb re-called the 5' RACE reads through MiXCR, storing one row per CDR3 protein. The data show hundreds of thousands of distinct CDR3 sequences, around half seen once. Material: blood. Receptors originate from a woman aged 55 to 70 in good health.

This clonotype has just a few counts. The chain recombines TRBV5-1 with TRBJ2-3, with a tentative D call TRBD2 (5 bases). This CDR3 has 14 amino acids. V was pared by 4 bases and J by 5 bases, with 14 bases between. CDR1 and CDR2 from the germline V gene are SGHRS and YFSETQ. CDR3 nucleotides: TGCGCCAGCAGCCCGTTGGGAGCTTTAGATACGCAGTATTTT. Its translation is CASSPLGALDTQYF.

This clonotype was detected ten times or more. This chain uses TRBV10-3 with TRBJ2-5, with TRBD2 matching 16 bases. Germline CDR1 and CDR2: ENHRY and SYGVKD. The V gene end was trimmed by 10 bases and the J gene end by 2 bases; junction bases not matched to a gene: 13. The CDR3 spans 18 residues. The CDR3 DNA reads TGTGCCAGCAAGGGGGGGACTAGCGGGAGGGCCCTTCAAGAGACCCAGTACTTC. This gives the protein CASKGGTSGRALQETQYF.

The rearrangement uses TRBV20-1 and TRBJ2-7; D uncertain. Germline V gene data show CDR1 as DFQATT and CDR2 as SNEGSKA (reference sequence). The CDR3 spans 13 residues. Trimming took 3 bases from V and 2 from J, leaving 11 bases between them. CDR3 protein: CSASPSGPYEQYF. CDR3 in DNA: TGCAGTGCTAGCCCTAGTGGACCCTACGAGCAGTACTTC.

As DNA, the CDR3 is TGCAGTGCTAGAGCCCTAGGGCTTAGCGGGAGGACCGATGAGCAGTACTTC. This codes for CSARALGLSGRTDEQYF. The rearrangement joins TRBV20-1 to TRBJ2-7, with 10 bases fitting TRBD2. Trimming cost V 1 base and J 7 bases; bases outside gene matches: 16. The CDR3 length is 17 residues. Germline-derived CDR1 and CDR2 are DFQATT and SNEGSKA (reference sequence).

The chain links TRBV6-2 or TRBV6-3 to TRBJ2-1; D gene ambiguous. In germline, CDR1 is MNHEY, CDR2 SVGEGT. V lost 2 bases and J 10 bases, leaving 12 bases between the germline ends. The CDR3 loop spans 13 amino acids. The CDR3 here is CASSYGPPSEQFF. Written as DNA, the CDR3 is TGTGCCAGCAGTTACGGGCCACCTTCGGAGCAGTTCTTC.

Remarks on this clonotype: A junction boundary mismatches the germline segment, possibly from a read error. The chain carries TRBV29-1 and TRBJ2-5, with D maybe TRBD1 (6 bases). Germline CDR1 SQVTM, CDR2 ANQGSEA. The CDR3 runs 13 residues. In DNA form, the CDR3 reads TGCAGCGTTGCAGGGGTGGACCAAGAGATCCAGTACTTC. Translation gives CSVAGVDQEIQYF.

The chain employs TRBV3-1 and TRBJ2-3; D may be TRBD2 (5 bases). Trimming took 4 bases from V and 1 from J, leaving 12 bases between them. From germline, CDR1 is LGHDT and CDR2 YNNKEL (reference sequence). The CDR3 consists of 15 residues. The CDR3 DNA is TGTGCCAGCAGCCTCCTCGGGGTTGGCACAGATACGCAGTATTTT. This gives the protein CASSLLGVGTDTQYF.

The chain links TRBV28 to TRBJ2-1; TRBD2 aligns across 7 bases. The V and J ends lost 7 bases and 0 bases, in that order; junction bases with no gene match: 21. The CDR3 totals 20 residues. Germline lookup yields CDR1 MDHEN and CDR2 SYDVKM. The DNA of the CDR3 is TGTGCCAGCACTCGATCCGGGGGGTATCTAGCGGACTCCTCCTACAATGAGCAGTTCTTC. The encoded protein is CASTRSGGYLADSSYNEQFF.

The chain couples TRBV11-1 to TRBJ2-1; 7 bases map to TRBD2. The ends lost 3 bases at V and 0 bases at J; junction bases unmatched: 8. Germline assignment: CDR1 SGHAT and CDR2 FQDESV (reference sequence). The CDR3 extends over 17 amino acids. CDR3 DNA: TGTGCCAGCAGCTTCTCCGGGACTAAAGGCTCCTACAATGAGCAGTTCTTC. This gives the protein CASSFSGTKGSYNEQFF.

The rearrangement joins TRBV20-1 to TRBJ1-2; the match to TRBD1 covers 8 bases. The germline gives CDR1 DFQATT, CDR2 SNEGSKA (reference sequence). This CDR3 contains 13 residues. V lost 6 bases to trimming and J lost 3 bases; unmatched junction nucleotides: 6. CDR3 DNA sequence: TGCAGTGCCCTAGGACAGGGCGACTATGGCTACACCTTC. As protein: CSALGQGDYGYTF.